This TCR beta chain was obtained from a study of blood T cells in healthy people across ages. General study results and limits: Older individuals had lower TCR beta diversity per million T cells (the decline was roughly linear). Underestimates were what the diversity estimates from one million T cells were considered to be.

PCR was performed a second time for roughly 7 to 12 cycles using a sample-barcoded 5' primer and a J-beta primer mix. Using its own MiXCR run on the 5' RACE reads, TCRdb lists one record per CDR3 protein. The profile shows hundreds of thousands of distinct CDR3 sequences, approximately 53% of them singletons. A word on this clonotype: What it binds is not known.

Donors were healthy Caucasian individuals from Russia aged roughly 6 to 90. The CDR3 covers 15 residues. CDR1 MDHEN and CDR2 SYDVKM come from the germline V gene. Trimming removed 6 bases from V and 1 base from J; junction bases left unmatched: 6. The material sequenced was blood. J is TRBJ1-1 and V is TRBV28, with 9 bases lining up with TRBD1. The TCR originated in a man between 40 and 49 years old in good health. CDR3: CASRPDRGWNTEAFF. The CDR3 DNA sequence: TGTGCCAGCAGGCCGGACAGGGGATGGAACACTGAAGCTTTCTTT.